This record looks at one T cell receptor (beta chain) sequence and its context. Antigen specificity is unknown. The sample is drawn from a study of T cell responses to AZD1222 COVID-19 vaccine. The wider study: The study pooled second doses at about 4 or about 12 weeks.

From germline, CDR1 is SGDLS and CDR2 YYNGEE. The V gene lost 2 bases and the J gene lost 2 bases, with 12 bases spanning the gap. The CDR3 is 15 amino acids. Some clones are missing from TCRdb's copy, which holds only in-frame ones; the method was immunoSEQ multiplex PCR. The data show about 97,000 clones, 84% seen once. Overall study results and limits: At study baseline, merely a handful of AZD1222 recipients were seropositive.

This chain links TRBV9 with TRBJ2-3, with D possibly TRBD1 on 5 matching bases. This specimen consisted of peripheral blood, obtained on day 0 of AZD1222 vaccination. This TCR was sampled from an adult in good health. CDR3 DNA sequence: TGTGCCAGCAGCGTCACCGACGGACACACAGATACGCAGTATTTT. It is translated as CASSVTDGHTDTQYF.